These 12 T cell receptor beta chains originate from one sample sequenced in a study of blood T cell repertoires in COVID-19. Measured with immunoSEQ multiplex PCR; TCRdb has only the in-frame clones, and not every one. The sample has a few hundred thousand clones; around 90% are singletons. What was sequenced was peripheral blood. All receptors come from a woman aged 40 to 50 who had recovered from COVID-19.

V usage is TRBV27 and J usage is TRBJ2-7, with 13 bases identical to TRBD2. The trim removed 5 bases at V and 6 bases at J, leaving 7 bases unmatched. There are 15 residues in the CDR3. Germline-derived CDR1 and CDR2 are MNHEY and SMNVEV (reference sequence). In DNA, the CDR3 is TGTGCCAGCAGTCCCAGGACTAGCGGGAGCTCCGAGCAGTACTTC. It encodes CASSPRTSGSSEQYF.

This rearrangement joins TRBV28 to TRBJ2-3, with D tentatively TRBD2 (5 bases). The CDR3 has 19 amino acids. Germline CDR1 is MDHEN and CDR2 is SYDVKM. V was shortened by 7 bases and J by 3 bases, with 29 bases between the two germline ends. CDR3 in DNA: TGTGCCAGCAACACCCCTGGGGAAATCCACCGGGATGTGACAGATACGCAGTATTTT. Its protein product is CASNTPGEIHRDVTDTQYF.

This rearrangement joins TRBV5-1 to TRBJ2-2, with TRBD1 as a possible D gene (5 bases). The V end lost 4 bases, the J end lost 5 bases, and 21 bases lay between the germline ends. The CDR3 is 17 residues long. CDR1 SGHRS and CDR2 YFSETQ come from the germline V gene. The CDR3 DNA is TGCGCCAGCAGCCTGGAAGGAATAGGGGAATTGACCGGGGAGCTGTTTTTT. Translation: CASSLEGIGELTGELFF.

The rearrangement links TRBV27 to TRBJ1-2; the match to TRBD1 covers 9 bases. This CDR3 spans 13 amino acids. Per the germline V gene, CDR1 is MNHEY and CDR2 is SMNVEV (reference sequence). V shed 5 bases and J 8 bases; nucleotides not matched to a gene: 6. CDR3 in amino acids: CASSPGTGFGYTF. The CDR3 coding sequence is TGTGCCAGCAGTCCAGGGACAGGGTTCGGCTACACCTTC.

In its sample, this clone was seen a few times. CDR3 amino acids: CASSLGREDQPQHF. CDR3 DNA sequence: TGCGCCAGCAGCTTGGGGCGGGAGGATCAGCCCCAGCATTTT. The rearrangement uses TRBV5-1 and TRBJ1-5; no reliable D call. Germline lookup yields CDR1 SGHRS and CDR2 YFSETQ. Trimming took off 0 bases at V and 5 bases at J, with 9 bases between the two ends. The length of the CDR3 is 14 residues.

The chain uses TRBV19 and TRBJ2-1; 12 nucleotides match TRBD2. The CDR3 consists of 15 residues. The V gene end was trimmed by 5 bases and the J gene end by 7 bases; junction bases not matched to a gene: 6. Per germline, CDR1 LNHDA and CDR2 SQIVND (reference sequence). CDR3 region: CASSGLAGGPNEQFF. CDR3 coding DNA: TGTGCCAGTAGTGGTCTAGCGGGAGGGCCGAATGAGCAGTTCTTC. Drawing the rest from reference TRBV19 and TRBJ2-1, the complete variable domain is DGGITQSPKYLFRKEGQNVTLSCEQNLNHDAMYWYRQDPGQGLRLIYYSQIVNDFQKGDIAEGYSVSREKKESFPLTVTSAQKNPTAFYLCASSGLAGGPNEQFFGPGTRLTVL.

The J gene is TRBJ2-7, the V gene TRBV27; D is possibly TRBD2 (6 bases). The CDR3 extends over 15 amino acids. V dropped 8 bases and J dropped 2 bases, with 19 bases sitting between them. Germline V gene sequence: CDR1 MNHEY, CDR2 SMNVEV (reference sequence). The CDR3, as DNA: TGTGCCAGCCACCTCGGCAGCGGGCCTACCTACGAGCAGTACTTC. Protein sequence: CASHLGSGPTYEQYF.

The V and J genes are TRBV6-2 or TRBV6-3 and TRBJ2-7; 7 bases are shared with TRBD1. The CDR3 contains 16 residues. The germline CDR1 and CDR2 sequences are MNHEY and SVGEGT. The trim removed 2 bases at V and 0 bases at J, leaving 7 bases unmatched. CDR3: CASSYPGKGASYEQYF. The DNA for the CDR3 is TGTGCCAGCAGTTACCCCGGGAAGGGGGCCTCCTACGAGCAGTACTTC.

This chain links TRBV19 with TRBJ2-3, with D maybe TRBD2 (6 bases). This CDR3 region has 15 residues. The germline CDR1 and CDR2 sequences are LNHDA and SQIVND (reference sequence). V was clipped by 5 bases and J by 0 bases, with 12 bases between them. The CDR3 protein is CASSLGGGSTDTQYF. The CDR3 DNA reads TGTGCCAGTAGTTTGGGGGGAGGAAGCACAGATACGCAGTATTTT.

The chain has TRBV10-2 and TRBJ2-2; weak D call: TRBD1 (6 bases). V was trimmed by 7 bases and J by 6 bases, leaving 12 bases between them. The germline V gene has CDR1 WSHSY and CDR2 SAAADI. This CDR3 region has 13 residues. The CDR3 bases are TGCGCCAGCAAAAGGCAGGGGTCCGGGGAGCTGTTTTTT. This gives the protein CASKRQGSGELFF.

This clone was detected a few times. The genes are TRBV2 and TRBJ2-7; D is unresolved. The germline V gene has CDR1 SNHLY and CDR2 FYNNEI. The CDR3 spans 15 residues. V lost 6 bases to trimming and J lost 3 bases, with 18 bases between them. The CDR3 here is CASSPTFISRYEQYF. The CDR3 DNA reads as TGTGCCAGCAGCCCGACTTTTATCTCACGCTACGAGCAGTACTTC.

The rearrangement links TRBV18 to TRBJ2-1; TRBD2 matches at 8 bases. V dropped 2 bases and J dropped 7; count of bases not matched to a gene: 13. This CDR3 spans 17 amino acids. Looked up from germline, CDR1 is KGHSH and CDR2 is LQKENI. The CDR3 spells CASSPWDLAGGGNEQFF. The CDR3 nucleotides read TGTGCCAGCTCACCATGGGACTTGGCGGGAGGAGGGAATGAGCAGTTCTTC.